This T cell receptor (beta chain) is from a study of blood T cell repertoires in COVID-19 (dated by TCRdb to the early 2020s). With respect to the entire study: The collaborator samples originated in the United States, Italy and Spain and spanned the acute and convalescent phases of COVID-19. The repertoires were released in a freely available public database intended as a resource for research on the immune response to SARS-CoV-2. Sample metadata almost always included a de-identified subject ID, COVID-19 status, age in years and sex. The prospective study material was composed of cDNA or gDNA derived from T cells, B-cell-depleted T cells, or PBMCs. Samples came from the ongoing ImmuneRACE study (first 160 participants) plus 1,254 subjects from 6 global collaborators. The dataset comprised deeply sampled blood TCRbeta repertoires from subjects exposed to, actively infected with, or recovered from COVID-19. Where available, HLA class I and class II types were obtained from metadata supplied by the sample provider rather than from assay-based typing.

TCRbeta CDR3 regions were amplified from genomic DNA using the immunoSEQ Assay, a bias-controlled multiplex PCR. Regarding the original processing steps: The number of nucleated cells in each sample was estimated by amplification of reference gene primers within the assay. To quantify the absolute abundance of each unique TCRbeta CDR3 rearrangement, sequence reads were collapsed and filtered. For each sample, productive Simpson clonality was calculated as the square root of Simpson's diversity index across productive rearrangements. Entries here come from immuneACCESS through TCRdb and include only in-frame sequences with V and J called. Some clones fail to appear in such tables; in the studies checked, an unresolved V gene covers under half of the shortfall, and the cause of the remainder is unknown. For V, J and clone size, that table is used; D and trimming come from the DNA. For this sample there are some 250,000 clones; over 75% appear just once. 0.65% to 0.95% of the sample is held by the ten biggest clonotypes.

Each collaborating institution followed its own protocols to collect whole blood in K2EDTA tubes. For TCRbeta analysis, collaborators shipped samples in one of three forms: frozen whole blood, isolated PBMCs, or DNA extracted from either of those sample types. V was cut back by 3 bases and J by 10 bases, leaving a gap of 22 bases between them. Spanning cysteine to phenylalanine, the CDR3 consists of 16 amino acids. Of all the DNA, just the CDR3 is kept, 48 bases in frame from base 1. CDR1 and CDR2, per the germline V gene, are MNHEY and SVGAGI. General study outcomes and caveats: The amount of clinical and demographic metadata varied by source and participant and was provided uncurated.

Worth noting for this clone: Its antigen remains unidentified. No base-level quality is on record; no much larger clone is a single base apart.

Here the chain combines TRBV6-5 and TRBJ2-1; a tentative D call is TRBD2 (5 bases match). This clonotype was sampled from a woman aged 25 to 39 with acute or convalescent COVID-19. Sequenced sample: peripheral blood. The CDR3 protein: CASSYSGGPLGNEQFF. The DNA sequence is given as TGTGCCAGCAGTTATAGTGGCGGGCCACTGGGTAACGAGCAGTTCTTC.